Presented here are 21 T cell receptor beta chains from one specimen sequenced in a study of beta chain features in type 1 diabetes. The entirety of the isolated RNA underwent reverse transcription, so expressed TCRB transcripts were sequenced. The method was immunoSEQ multiplex PCR; TCRdb's version includes in-frame clones alone and lacks a portion of them. The sample has fewer than 110,000 clones; about 26% are singletons. These receptors' antigens are unknown. Whole-study findings and limits: Among patients with Type 1 diabetes, TCRB CDR3s were moderately but significantly shorter in every one of the four CD4+ subsets.

Sequencing was done on a sample of central memory CD4+ T cells from blood. The receptors shown here come from a woman younger than 35 with type 1 diabetes.

This clone was picked up a small number of times. The chain has TRBV21-1 and TRBJ2-7; the D call TRBD1 from the table was never checked on the DNA. TRBV21-1 has pseudogene status. The CDR3 is 17 amino acids. The CDR3 is CASSKGVDEGVSYEQYV. For the CDR3, the DNA is TGTGCCAGCAGCAAAGGGGTGGATGAAGGGGTTTCCTACGAGCAGTACGTC.

This chain connects TRBV5-1 to TRBJ2-3, with 14 bases identical to TRBD2. The CDR3 consists of 19 residues. CDR1 SGHRS and CDR2 YFSETQ come from the germline V gene. V lost 4 bases, J lost 1 base, and 11 bases stayed unmatched. CDR3 DNA sequence: TGCGCCAGCAGCCCTTTCGGGACTAGCGGGAGTTCGGGCACAGATACGCAGTATTTT. It yields the protein CASSPFGTSGSSGTDTQYF.

The gene calls are TRBV7-9 and TRBJ2-1; D uncertain. Trimming removed 8 bases at V and 11 bases at J, with 22 bases between. CDR3 length: 14 amino acids. Per the germline V gene, CDR1 is SEHNR and CDR2 is FQNEAQ (reference sequence). CDR3 sequence: CASGPTLDRRQQFF. CDR3 DNA sequence: TGTGCCAGCGGGCCGACATTAGACCGCCGTCAGCAGTTCTTC. Supplemented by reference TRBV7-9 and TRBJ2-1, the full variable domain reads DTGVSQNPRHKITKRGQNVTFRCDPISEHNRLYWYRQTLGQGPEFLTYFQNEAQLEKSRLLSDRFSAERPKGSFSTLEIQRTEQGDSAMYLCASGPTLDRRQQFFGPGTRLTVL.

This clone was detected a few times. It is likely a read error, because the conserved phenylalanine at the end of the CDR3 is missing. The DNA is left out, because the CDR3 cannot be placed on it with certainty; the CDR3 is given as TCRdb lists it. The chain links TRBV21-1 to TRBJ2-7; the table's D call, TRBD1, has no DNA check behind it. TRBV21-1 is a known pseudogene. The CDR3 length is 11 residues, termini included. The CDR3 is CASSKEGQVGL.

In its sample, this clone was seen a few times. This chain links TRBV10-3 with TRBJ2-7, with TRBD1 matching 11 bases. J lost 6 bases, V lost 1 base, and 5 bases had no gene match. CDR1 and CDR2 (germline): ENHRY, SYGVKD. This CDR3 contains 15 residues. DNA of the CDR3: TGTGCCATCAGTGAGTTGGACAGGGGGCAGGCCGAGCAGTACTTC. Protein: CAISELDRGQAEQYF.

The chain has TRBV9 and TRBJ2-1; 9 bases align to TRBD1. Germline CDR1 reads SGDLS; CDR2 reads YYNGEE. V was pared by 5 bases and J by 13 bases, with 10 bases of the junction left unmatched. The CDR3 contains 13 residues. CDR3 nucleotides: TGTGCCAGCAGTGTCGCCCGACAGGGGGGCCAGTTCTTC. This codes for CASSVARQGGQFF.

The rearrangement links TRBV19 to TRBJ1-1, with D unclear. CDR1 is LNHDA and CDR2 is SQIVND in the germline V gene (reference sequence). CDR3 size: 15 residues. Between the trimmed V and J ends, which lost 1 base and 2 bases, there was a span of 11 bases. This CDR3 is CASSIGERRNTEAFF. CDR3 DNA: TGTGCCAGTAGTATAGGGGAGCGGCGAAACACTGAAGCTTTCTTT.

The chain links TRBV12-5 to TRBJ1-5; D gene unclear. The germline CDR1 and CDR2 sequences are LGHNT and FRNRAP. The ends were cut back, 4 bases at V and 2 bases at J, with 9 bases in the middle. This CDR3 has 14 amino acids. The CDR3 DNA reads TGTGCTAGTGGTTGCTTTTTAGGCAATCAGCCCCAGCATTTT. This sequence encodes CASGCFLGNQPQHF.

The V and J genes are TRBV5-1 and TRBJ2-1; a weak D match, TRBD1 (5 bases). This CDR3 has 16 residues. Deletions cut 4 bases from V and 0 bases from J, with 14 bases between. The germline V gene has CDR1 SGHRS and CDR2 YFSETQ. CDR3 coding DNA: TGCGCCAGCAGCCCCCAGGGCTACCGCTCCTACAATGAGCAGTTCTTC. It specifies CASSPQGYRSYNEQFF.

The rearrangement uses TRBV5-8 and TRBJ2-7; maybe TRBD1 (6 bases). V lost 5 bases to trimming and J lost 6 bases, with 21 bases between them. Per germline, CDR1 SGHTS and CDR2 YDEGEE. The CDR3 is 15 amino acids. The CDR3, as DNA: TGTGCCAGCAGTTCCGGGATCAGGGGATATGGCGAGCAGTACTTC. Its translation is CASSSGIRGYGEQYF.

This chain joins TRBV4-3 and TRBJ2-2; weak D call: TRBD1 (6 bases). The CDR3 covers 18 residues. Germline CDR1 and CDR2: LGHNA and YSLEER. Trimming took 3 bases from V and 6 from J, leaving 23 bases between them. This CDR3 is CASSHTGRRTAYPGELFF. CDR3 DNA: TGCGCCAGCAGCCATACTGGCCGGAGGACAGCCTACCCCGGGGAGCTGTTTTTT.

This chain uses TRBV28 with TRBJ2-5; perhaps TRBD2 as D (6 bases). The CDR3 is 14 residues long. V was trimmed by 2 bases and J by 2 bases, leaving 9 bases between them. From germline, CDR1 is MDHEN and CDR2 SYDVKM. DNA for the CDR3: TGTGCCAGCAGTTTAGGAGGGAATCAAGAGACCCAGTACTTC. It codes for CASSLGGNQETQYF.

The chain employs TRBV19 and TRBJ2-7, with TRBD1 matching over 9 bases. CDR1 and CDR2 (germline): LNHDA, SQIVND (reference sequence). The CDR3 extends over 16 amino acids. V was pared by 5 bases and J by 3 bases, with 11 bases of the junction left unmatched. The CDR3 is CASSPRRQDRGYEQYF. CDR3 coding DNA: TGTGCCAGTAGTCCCCGGCGTCAGGACAGGGGCTACGAGCAGTACTTC.

This chain links TRBV4-3 with TRBJ2-2; no reliable D call. Germline loops: CDR1 LGHNA, CDR2 YSLEER. V dropped 0 bases and J dropped 7 bases, with 9 bases sitting between them. CDR3 length: 14 residues. The CDR3, as DNA: TGCGCCAGCAGCCAAGATCTAACTAACGGGGAGCTGTTTTTT. It translates to CASSQDLTNGELFF.

The rearrangement links TRBV11-2 to TRBJ1-2; tentatively, D is TRBD1 (5 bases). Per germline, CDR1 SGHAT and CDR2 FQNNGV. Between the trimmed V and J ends, which lost 5 bases and 3 bases, there was a span of 16 bases. The CDR3 consists of 15 residues. Here the CDR3 DNA reads TGTGCCAGCAGCCCTAGGCAGGGTGGGGACTATGGCTACACCTTC. Translation gives CASSPRQGGDYGYTF.

J is TRBJ1-2 and V is TRBV7-9; D not certain. The V end lost 3 bases, the J end lost 0 bases, and 5 bases lay between the germline ends. This CDR3 is built from 13 residues. Germline V gene lookup returns CDR1 SEHNR and CDR2 FQNEAQ (reference sequence). As DNA, the CDR3 is TGTGCCAGCAGCTTCGAGGCTAACTATGGCTACACCTTC. Translation: CASSFEANYGYTF.

This sequence joins TRBV7-2 and TRBJ2-5; 10 bases map to TRBD2. The CDR3 is 17 residues long. CDR1 is SGHTA and CDR2 is FQGNSA in the germline V gene. With 1 base clipped from V and 4 bases from J, the junction kept 9 bases outside the gene matches. The CDR3 DNA reads TGTGCCAGCAGCTTAGGGGTAGCGGGGGGAGGTGGAGAGACCCAGTACTTC. Amino acid sequence: CASSLGVAGGGGETQYF. Complete variable domain (other parts from reference TRBV7-2 and TRBJ2-5): GAGVSQSPSNKVTEKGKDVELRCDPISGHTALYWYRQSLGQGLEFLIYFQGNSAPDKSGLPSDRFSAERTGGSVSTLTIQRTQQEDSAVYLCASSLGVAGGGGETQYFGPGTRLLVL.

The chain has TRBV18 and TRBJ2-2, with 12 bases matching TRBD2. J gave up 1 base and V 7 bases, and 4 bases lay outside the gene matches. Germline V lookup: CDR1 KGHSH, CDR2 LQKENI. This CDR3 is built from 16 residues. CDR3 DNA: TGTGCCAGCTTACCGGGACTAGCGGGGAACACCGGGGAGCTGTTTTTT. This sequence encodes CASLPGLAGNTGELFF.

This clone was seen more than once but under ten times. For the CDR3, the DNA is TGCGCCAGCCTACCCATCAGCGGGGGGATTTACAATGAGCAGTTCTTC. This gives the protein CASLPISGGIYNEQFF. V gene TRBV5-1 combines with J gene TRBJ2-1; 9 bases match TRBD2. The CDR3 length is 16 residues. Trimming took 7 bases from V and 4 from J; bases not matched to a gene: 12. Germline loops: CDR1 SGHRS, CDR2 YFSETQ.

The chain uses TRBV4-3 and TRBJ1-1; tentatively, D is TRBD1 (5 bases). The germline V gene has CDR1 LGHNA and CDR2 YSLEER. There are 15 residues in the CDR3. V shed 1 base and J shed 4 bases, with 13 bases lying between them. CDR3 bases: TGCGCCAGCAGCCAAGCGGACACAGGCAGCACTGAAGCTTTCTTT. This translates into CASSQADTGSTEAFF.

There are a few counts of this clone. The V and J genes are TRBV12-5 and TRBJ1-1; the D gene is possibly TRBD1 (5 bases). V lost 5 bases, J lost 1 base, and 11 bases lay in between. The germline gives CDR1 LGHNT, CDR2 FRNRAP. This CDR3 region has 14 residues. The CDR3 DNA sequence: TGTGCTAGTGGTGAACCACAGGAGAACACTGAAGCTTTCTTT. Translating it yields CASGEPQENTEAFF.